This entry lists 24 T cell receptor beta chains sequenced from one sample in a study of blood T cell repertoires in COVID-19. The method was immunoSEQ multiplex PCR; TCRdb's version includes in-frame clones alone and lacks a portion of them. The sample lists under 170,000 clones; approximately 90% were seen once. Sequencing input: peripheral blood. These TCRs come from a woman in her fifties or sixties with active or convalescent COVID-19.

CDR3 loop: CASSEVGGPETQYF. CDR3 coding DNA: TGTGCCAGCAGTGAAGTGGGGGGGCCGGAGACCCAGTACTTC. The gene calls are TRBV2 and TRBJ2-5; TRBD2 might be the D (7 bases). V dropped 1 base and J dropped 5 bases, with 11 bases sitting between them. The germline gives CDR1 SNHLY, CDR2 FYNNEI. The CDR3 is 14 residues long.

V is TRBV4-3 and J is TRBJ2-2; D unresolved. CDR1 is LGHNA, CDR2 YSLEER, per germline. V shed 0 bases and J shed 2 bases, with 13 bases lying between them. CDR3 size: 17 residues. CDR3 residues: CASSQEAPTHNTGELFF. The CDR3 region has the DNA TGCGCCAGCAGCCAAGAGGCCCCCACCCATAACACCGGGGAGCTGTTTTTT.

The chain has TRBV18 and TRBJ1-2, with 8 bases identical to TRBD1. This CDR3 spans 14 amino acids. In germline, CDR1 is KGHSH, CDR2 LQKENI. J gave up 5 bases and V 6 bases, and 8 bases lay outside the gene matches. The CDR3 is CASSPGTGEYGYTF. The CDR3 nucleotides are TGTGCCAGCTCCCCCGGGACAGGTGAATATGGCTACACCTTC.

This chain uses TRBV7-8 with TRBJ2-7; a weak D match, TRBD1 (6 bases). Per germline, CDR1 SGHVS and CDR2 FQNEAQ. Between the trimmed V and J ends, which lost 5 bases and 2 bases, there was a span of 10 bases. This CDR3 contains 13 residues. CDR3 residues: CASSPGAPYEQYF. Here the CDR3 DNA reads TGTGCCAGCAGCCCAGGGGCTCCCTACGAGCAGTACTTC.

The chain employs TRBV6-2 or TRBV6-3 and TRBJ2-7, with D perhaps TRBD2 (6 bases). Germline CDR1 MNHEY, CDR2 SVGEGT. The CDR3 runs to 18 residues. V lost 0 bases and J lost 0, with 18 bases in between. In DNA form, the CDR3 reads TGTGCCAGCAGTTACTCAAAACTAGGACGGGGGAGCTCCTACGAGCAGTACTTC. Protein product: CASSYSKLGRGSSYEQYF.

The chain is built from TRBV19 and TRBJ1-1; 11 bases agree with TRBD1. With V trimmed by 7 bases and J by 4 bases, 5 bases remained unmatched. Per germline, CDR1 LNHDA and CDR2 SQIVND (reference sequence). This CDR3 is 14 amino acids long. The CDR3 DNA reads TGTGCCAGTACGGACAGGGGGCCGGGCACTGAAGCTTTCTTT. It codes for CASTDRGPGTEAFF.

The genes are TRBV19 and TRBJ1-2; 10 bases match TRBD1. There are 16 residues in the CDR3. CDR1 and CDR2 (germline): LNHDA, SQIVND (reference sequence). V gave up 1 base and J gave up 2 bases; unmatched junction bases: 4. The CDR3, as DNA: TGTGCCAGTAGTATAGGACAGGGGGCCAGAAACTATGGCTACACCTTC. Translating it yields CASSIGQGARNYGYTF.

The chain's CDR3 is CASRYPPGDNSPLHF. CDR3 DNA sequence: TGTGCCAGCAGGTATCCACCCGGTGATAATTCACCCCTCCACTTT. J is TRBJ1-6 and V is TRBV21-1. TRBV21-1 is a known pseudogene. The CDR3 is made up of 15 amino acids.

This clone came up once. The J gene is TRBJ1-3, the V gene TRBV6-1; no firm D call. The CDR3 contains 15 residues. Trimming took off 1 base at V and 0 bases at J, with 7 bases between the two ends. In germline, CDR1 is MNHNS, CDR2 SASEGT. CDR3 nucleotides: TGTGCCAGCAGTGAAGACAGTTCCTCTGGAAACACCATATATTTT. It translates to CASSEDSSSGNTIYF.

The rearrangement links TRBV2 to TRBJ2-7; 10 bases match TRBD2. Germline V gives CDR1 SNHLY, CDR2 FYNNEI. V trimming: 8 bases; J trimming: 3 bases; junction bases outside the gene matches: 7. This CDR3 contains 14 residues. DNA for the CDR3: TGTGCCAGCGAGGAAGCGGGGGGGGACTACGAGCAGTACTTC. Its protein product is CASEEAGGDYEQYF.

V is TRBV5-1 and J is TRBJ2-7; perhaps TRBD2 as D (5 bases). CDR1 SGHRS and CDR2 YFSETQ come from the germline V gene. The V end lost 0 bases, the J end lost 2 bases, and 9 bases lay between the germline ends. CDR3 length equals 14 residues. The CDR3 is CASSLDPGTYEQYF. The CDR3, as DNA: TGCGCCAGCAGCTTGGATCCGGGGACCTACGAGCAGTACTTC.

The chain recombines TRBV27 with TRBJ2-7; TRBD1 aligns across 9 bases. Germline assignment: CDR1 MNHEY and CDR2 SMNVEV (reference sequence). The CDR3 runs to 16 residues. V lost 6 bases to trimming and J lost 3 bases; unmatched junction nucleotides: 12. CDR3 amino acids: CASSRPPGTGFYEQYF. The CDR3 coding sequence is TGTGCCAGCAGCCGCCCCCCCGGGACAGGGTTCTACGAGCAGTACTTC.

As for this clone: Other DNA sequences in the same sample also yield this CDR3. This chain links TRBV5-1 with TRBJ1-1; 7 bases agree with TRBD1. The ends lost 3 bases at V and 2 bases at J; junction bases unmatched: 4. Germline V CDR1 and CDR2: SGHRS, YFSETQ. This CDR3 is built from 14 residues. CDR3 sequence (DNA): TGCGCCAGCAGCTCGGGACAGTTAAACACTGAAGCTTTCTTT. This sequence encodes CASSSGQLNTEAFF.

V usage is TRBV12-3 or TRBV12-4 and J usage is TRBJ2-7; 9 bases agree with TRBD1. The CDR3 runs 13 residues. V lost 6 bases to trimming and J lost 1 base; unmatched junction nucleotides: 1. The CDR3 DNA sequence: TGTGCCAGCAGGGGACAGGGTTCCTACGAGCAGTACTTC. It specifies CASRGQGSYEQYF.

This clone was observed a single time. The rearrangement joins TRBV10-3 to TRBJ1-5, with a possible D match to TRBD1 (5 bases). The CDR3 is 17 residues long. Trimming cost V 3 bases and J 0 bases, with 15 bases left between them. In germline, CDR1 is ENHRY, CDR2 SYGVKD. The CDR3 region is CAISEGHGIYSNQPQHF. The CDR3 nucleotides are TGTGCCATCAGTGAAGGACACGGAATATATAGCAATCAGCCCCAGCATTTT.

This chain connects TRBV5-4 to TRBJ1-2, with D possibly matching TRBD1 (6 bases). Germline CDR1 reads SGHNT; CDR2 reads YYREEE (reference sequence). CDR3 size: 13 residues. V was cut by 1 base and J by 14 bases, with 18 bases left in between. For the CDR3, the DNA is TGTGCCAGCAGCTTGCTGGCAGGGGAAGGGCTTACCTTC. Its protein is CASSLLAGEGLTF.

The V gene is TRBV5-1, the J gene TRBJ1-5, with 8 nucleotides matching TRBD1. J gave up 1 base and V 0 bases, and 12 bases lay outside the gene matches. The CDR3 is made up of 19 amino acids. Germline V CDR1 and CDR2: SGHRS, YFSETQ. The CDR3 reads CASSLGTGPRGSSNQPQHF. CDR3 DNA: TGCGCCAGCAGCTTGGGGACAGGGCCGAGGGGCTCGAGCAATCAGCCCCAGCATTTT. The whole variable domain, remainder taken from reference TRBV5-1 and TRBJ1-5, is KAGVTQTPRYLIKTRGQQVTLSCSPISGHRSVSWYQQTPGQGLQFLFEYFSETQRNKGNFPGRFSGRQFSNSRSEMNVSTLELGDSALYLCASSLGTGPRGSSNQPQHFGDGTRLSIL.

The rearrangement joins TRBV6-2 or TRBV6-3 to TRBJ2-3; the D gene is possibly TRBD1 (6 bases). This CDR3 has 13 amino acids. The V gene's germline CDR1 is MNHEY and CDR2 SVGEGT. Trimming took 5 bases from V and 5 from J, leaving 11 bases between them. The CDR3 here is CASSRPRGDTQYF. As DNA, the CDR3 is TGTGCCAGCAGTCGTCCCAGGGGAGATACGCAGTATTTT.

This chain joins TRBV4-1 and TRBJ1-2; D is perhaps TRBD1 (5 bases). Trimming took off 0 bases at V and 3 bases at J, with 11 bases between the two ends. The germline V gene encodes CDR1 MGHRA and CDR2 YSYEKL. CDR3 length: 15 amino acids. The CDR3, as DNA: TGCGCCAGCAGCCAAGATCCTGGGGCCCACTATGGCTACACCTTC. It yields the protein CASSQDPGAHYGYTF.

V and J are TRBV7-2 and TRBJ2-5; D is perhaps TRBD1 (7 bases). The CDR3 is 15 residues long. Trimming pared 2 bases from V and 3 bases from J, leaving 13 bases between. The V gene's germline CDR1 is SGHTA and CDR2 FQGNSA. The CDR3 protein is CASSLRRGTEETQYF. The CDR3 DNA reads TGTGCCAGCAGCTTAAGGCGCGGGACAGAAGAGACCCAGTACTTC.

The chain uses TRBV19 and TRBJ1-5; 10 bases line up with TRBD1. From germline, CDR1 is LNHDA and CDR2 SQIVND (reference sequence). This CDR3 comprises 14 residues. With 6 bases clipped from V and 5 bases from J, the junction kept 4 bases outside the gene matches. DNA of the CDR3: TGTGCCAGTAGCATGGGACAGGGGCATCAGCCCCAGCATTTT. Translation gives CASSMGQGHQPQHF.

J is TRBJ2-1 and V is TRBV10-3; D ambiguous. This CDR3 spans 16 amino acids. Germline V gives CDR1 ENHRY, CDR2 SYGVKD. V lost 1 base, J lost 2 bases, and 12 bases lay in between. Written as DNA, the CDR3 is TGTGCCATCAGTGAGTTCGTCACGACAACCTACAATGAGCAGTTCTTC. Residues: CAISEFVTTTYNEQFF.

The rearrangement links TRBV6-6 to TRBJ1-4; 8 nucleotides agree with TRBD1. V shed 6 bases, J shed 7 bases, and the junction held 4 bases outside the gene matches. The CDR3 has 13 amino acids. Germline V gene lookup returns CDR1 MNHNY and CDR2 SVGAGI (reference sequence). The CDR3 DNA sequence: TGTGCCAGCAGGGCAGGGGGCTTTGAAAAACTGTTTTTT. It is translated as CASRAGGFEKLFF.

The J gene is TRBJ2-7, the V gene TRBV7-2; tentative D call: TRBD1 (6 bases). The CDR3 sequence is 15 residues long. V gave up 1 base and J gave up 0 bases, with 10 bases separating them. Per germline, CDR1 SGHTA and CDR2 FQGNSA. The CDR3 spells CASSLGDTSSYEQYF. In DNA form, the CDR3 reads TGTGCCAGCAGCTTAGGGGACACTAGCTCCTACGAGCAGTACTTC.